This TCR beta chain was found in a study of cytomegalovirus exposure and HLA in healthy donors. Whole-study results and caveats: A later analysis showed that HLA-associated TCR beta chains had undergone more clonal expansion than equally common others.

PCR involved 60 Vbeta and 13 Jbeta primers. TCRdb's table, derived via immunoSEQ multiplex PCR, lists solely in-frame clones and lacks some. The profile shows roughly 170,000 clones, around four fifths of them singletons. Points on this clone: Its specificity is unknown.

With 5 bases removed from V and 7 bases from J, the gap between germline ends came to 17 bases. Germline values: CDR1 SSHAT, CDR2 FNYEAQ (reference sequence). This CDR3 is 14 amino acids long. The sequence derives from a woman between 25 and 40 years old in good health and CMV-seropositive. This chain connects TRBV7-7 to TRBJ1-1; D unclear. The source material was PBMCs. CDR3 in amino acids: CASSPLRAGGEAFF. The CDR3 bases are TGTGCCAGCAGCCCGCTGCGAGCCGGCGGTGAAGCTTTCTTT. Full variable domain (outside the CDR3, taken from reference TRBV7-7 and TRBJ1-1): GAGVSQSPRYKVTKRGQDVTLRCDPISSHATLYWYQQALGQGPEFLTYFNYEAQPDKSGLPSDRFSAERPEGSISTLTIQRTEQRDSAMYRCASSPLRAGGEAFFGQGTRLTVV.